The rows below give T cell receptor beta chains drawn from one sample of a study of T cell responses to AZD1222 COVID-19 vaccine. The assay was immunoSEQ multiplex PCR, and TCRdb's table has in-frame clones only and misses some. The sample lists 180,000 or so clones; approximately 93% were seen once. The sample consisted of peripheral blood, taken on day 0 of AZD1222 vaccination. All receptors derive from an adult in good health. The CDR3 runs from the conserved cysteine through the conserved F or W. A D gene is named only where the DNA matches it firmly. Clone size is not always given. Where it is, it says once, few, many or a class for expanded clones.

abundance	d_gene	v_gene	j_gene	CDR3nt	CDR3aa
.	.	TRBV19	TRBJ2-6	TGTGCCAGTAGTATAGGGACGAGGGCTGGGGCCAACGTCCTGACTTTC	CASSIGTRAGANVLTF
.	.	TRBV11-2	TRBJ2-7	TGTGCCAGCAGGGGGGGCCGGCTCTACGAGCAGTACTTC	CASRGGRLYEQYF
.	.	TRBV7-2	TRBJ1-3	TGTGCCAGCAGCTTAGTTGCCAGCTCTGGAAACACCATATATTTT	CASSLVASSGNTIYF
.	.	TRBV3-1/TRBV3-2	TRBJ2-2	TGTGCCAGCAGAGGGGGGTCCAGCTACTACACCGGGGAGCTGTTTTTT	CASRGGSSYYTGELFF
.	.	TRBV11-2	TRBJ1-1	TGTGCCAGCAGCCCAGGGTTAGGTGAAGCTTTCTTT	CASSPGLGEAFF
once	TRBD2	TRBV10-1	TRBJ2-3	TGCGCCAGCAGTGATTCGGGGGGGCCAATAGATACGCAGTATTTT	CASSDSGGPIDTQYF
.	.	TRBV11-2	TRBJ2-2	TGTGCCAGCAGCTTCGGCTCCGGGGAGCTGTTTTTT	CASSFGSGELFF
.	.	TRBV29-1	TRBJ1-1	TGCAGCGTTGGTGGGGGACCGAACACTGAAGCTTTCTTT	CSVGGGPNTEAFF
once	TRBD2	TRBV5-3	TRBJ2-1	TGTGCCAGAAGCCAAGCCCGAGCGGGAAGGTCCTACAATGAGCAGTTCTTC	CARSQARAGRSYNEQFF
.	TRBD1	TRBV19	TRBJ1-5	TGTGCCAGTAGTATATGGGGACAGGGATGGGGCAATCAGCCCCAGCATTTT	CASSIWGQGWGNQPQHF
.	.	TRBV28	TRBJ2-5	TGTGCCAGCAGTTTCGGTTTCGGGGTTAAGACCCAGTACTTC	CASSFGFGVKTQYF
once	.	TRBV5-1	TRBJ1-1	TGCGCCAGCGCCCTCATTGGGGAGGACACTGAAGCTTTCTTT	CASALIGEDTEAFF
.	TRBD1	TRBV3-1/TRBV3-2	TRBJ1-4	TGTGCCAGCAGCCCCAGGGGGGCGCCTAATGAAAAACTGTTTTTT	CASSPRGAPNEKLFF
.	.	TRBV5-1	TRBJ1-2	TGCGCCAGCAGCTTGGACGAACCCATCTATGGCTACACCTTC	CASSLDEPIYGYTF
.	.	TRBV11-3	TRBJ2-1	TGTGCCAGCAGCTTCAGGGGTTTGCCCTACAATGAGCAGTTCTTC	CASSFRGLPYNEQFF
few	.	TRBV5-1	TRBJ2-3	TGCGCCAGCCGCTCAAGGAACACAGATACGCAGTATTTT	CASRSRNTDTQYF
.	.	TRBV21-1	TRBJ2-3	TGTGCCAGCAGCGTCCCCGGGACAGGCACAGATACGCAGTATTTT	CASSVPGTGTDTQYF
.	.	TRBV11-2	TRBJ2-5	TGTGCCAGCAGCCGGACAGAACAAGAGACCCAGTACTTC	CASSRTEQETQYF
.	.	TRBV5-1	TRBJ1-1	TGCGCCAGCAGCTTGGTGGGTTGGACTGAAGCTTTCTTT	CASSLVGWTEAFF
.	.	TRBV3-1/TRBV3-2	TRBJ1-3	TGTGCCAGCAGTGACGGGGGAGCGGAAGGAAACACCATATATTTT	CASSDGGAEGNTIYF
.	TRBD1	TRBV7-8	TRBJ1-1	TGTGCCAGCAGCCAGTCACAGGGGATGGCGAACACTGAAGCTTTCTTT	CASSQSQGMANTEAFF
.	.	TRBV2	TRBJ2-5	TGTGCCAGCAGCGGGGACACCCTCCAAGAGACCCAGTACTTC	CASSGDTLQETQYF
.	.	TRBV12-3/TRBV12-4	TRBJ1-1	TGTGCCAGCAGTTTGGGGGGTAAGGAAGCTTTCTTT	CASSLGGKEAFF